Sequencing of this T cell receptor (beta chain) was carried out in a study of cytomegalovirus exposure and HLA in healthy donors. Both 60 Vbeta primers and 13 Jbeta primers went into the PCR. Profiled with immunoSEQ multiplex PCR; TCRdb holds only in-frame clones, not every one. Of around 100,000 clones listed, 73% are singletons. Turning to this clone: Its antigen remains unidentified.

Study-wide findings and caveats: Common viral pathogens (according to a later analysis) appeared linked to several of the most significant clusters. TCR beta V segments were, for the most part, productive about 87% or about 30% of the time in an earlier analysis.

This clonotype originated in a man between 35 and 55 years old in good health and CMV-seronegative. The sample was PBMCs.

CDR3 nucleotide sequence: TGTGCCAGCAGCTATACAGGTACCGGGGAGCTGTTTTTT. Encoded protein: CASSYTGTGELFF. The chain has TRBV13 and TRBJ2-2, with D possibly being TRBD1 (5 bases). This CDR3 is 13 amino acids long. Per germline, CDR1 PRHDT and CDR2 FYEKMQ (reference sequence). The V end was cut by 4 bases, the J end by 5 bases, with 8 bases between.